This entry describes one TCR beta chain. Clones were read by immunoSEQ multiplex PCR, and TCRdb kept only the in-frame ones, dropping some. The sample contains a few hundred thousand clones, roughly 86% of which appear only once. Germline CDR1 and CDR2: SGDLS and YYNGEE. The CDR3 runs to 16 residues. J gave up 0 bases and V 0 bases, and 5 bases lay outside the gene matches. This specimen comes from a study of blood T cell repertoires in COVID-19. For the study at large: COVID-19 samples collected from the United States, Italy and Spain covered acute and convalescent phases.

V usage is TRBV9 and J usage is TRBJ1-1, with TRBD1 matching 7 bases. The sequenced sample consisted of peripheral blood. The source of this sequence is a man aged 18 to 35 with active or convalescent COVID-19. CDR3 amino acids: CASSVGGTGVNTEAFF. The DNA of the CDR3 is TGTGCCAGCAGCGTAGGGGGCACAGGGGTGAACACTGAAGCTTTCTTT.